This T cell receptor beta chain was recovered during a study of graft-versus-host responses after intestinal transplantation. Study-wide background: Recipients uniformly received anti-thymocyte globulin induction, followed by tacrolimus and steroids for about three years. Study-wide results and caveats: Subjects displaying graft-donor T cell macrochimerism possessed elevated graft-versus-host to host-versus-graft clonal ratios inside allografts. Recipient marrow held GvH clones, some first seen in ileum or blood. There was an association between peak levels of circulating GvH clones and early post-transplant HvG declines.

Per the germline V gene, CDR1 is MGHRA and CDR2 is YSYEKL. The CDR3 totals 15 residues. V dropped 1 base and J dropped 6; count of bases not matched to a gene: 6. Method: immunoSEQ multiplex PCR; TCRdb's copy keeps in-frame clones and lacks some. Found here are tens of thousands of clones, more than 90% of them singletons; the top ten hold 0.22%. Worth noting for this clone: Its antigen is undetermined.

The chain couples TRBV4-1 to TRBJ2-3; TRBD2 matches at 8 bases. This specimen was unstimulated CD8+ T cells sorted from spleen or lymph node cells, taken before transplant. The sequence was collected from a human donor who was the organ donor for an intestinal transplant. Written as DNA, the CDR3 is TGCGCCAGCAGCCAAGTGGCGGGGGGAGGGGATACGCAGTATTTT. Residues: CASSQVAGGGDTQYF.